The 24 T cell receptor beta chains reported below all come from one sample, sequenced in a study of neurological immune-mediated disorders. The time point was: technical triplicate 2. MiXCR, applied by TCRdb to the 5' RACE reads, yields one record per CDR3 protein. The profile shows more than 30,000 distinct CDR3 sequences, roughly 15% of them singletons. Sample: CD4+ T cells from blood. The receptors were gathered from a female donor with HTLV-1-associated myelopathy (HAM/TSP).

This clonotype was observed many times. This chain uses TRBV7-2 with TRBJ1-2; D gene unclear. Trimming shortened V by 5 bases and J by 3 bases, and 13 bases separated the two germline ends. The CDR3 spans 14 residues. CDR1 and CDR2 (germline): SGHTA, FQGNSA. CDR3 DNA sequence: TGTGCCAGCAGCCGGCCGGGAAGGGACTATGGCTACACCTTC. As protein: CASSRPGRDYGYTF. Using reference TRBV7-2 and TRBJ1-2 for the parts outside the CDR3, the full variable domain is GAGVSQSPSNKVTEKGKDVELRCDPISGHTALYWYRQSLGQGLEFLIYFQGNSAPDKSGLPSDRFSAERTGGSVSTLTIQRTQQEDSAVYLCASSRPGRDYGYTFGSGTRLTVV.

This clonotype came up many times. The V call is TRBV6-5, the J call TRBJ1-6; 8 positions match TRBD1. The V gene end was trimmed by 4 bases and the J gene end by 11 bases; junction bases not matched to a gene: 10. The CDR3 spans 15 residues. CDR1 and CDR2 (germline): MNHEY, SVGAGI. DNA of the CDR3: TGTGCCAGCAGTTCCTCGACCAGGGGGCAAACACCCCTCCACTTT. It codes for CASSSSTRGQTPLHF.

This clonotype was found many times. The chain employs TRBV7-9 and TRBJ1-4; 8 bases are shared with TRBD1. The CDR3 is made up of 15 amino acids. Germline V gives CDR1 SEHNR, CDR2 FQNEAQ (reference sequence). The ends lost 5 bases at V and 7 bases at J; junction bases unmatched: 9. CDR3 DNA: TGTGCCAGCAGCCCCGGACAGGGCGGCCGTGAAAAACTGTTTTTT. Translated, it gives CASSPGQGGREKLFF.

The sample holds many counts of this clonotype. J is TRBJ2-5 and V is TRBV5-1; tentative D call: TRBD2 (6 bases). The length of the CDR3 is 14 residues. Germline values: CDR1 SGHRS, CDR2 YFSETQ. V lost 3 bases, J lost 2 bases, and 11 bases lay in between. CDR3 sequence reads: CASSSSSAQETQYF. The CDR3 coding sequence is TGCGCCAGCAGCTCCTCTAGCGCACAAGAGACCCAGTACTTC. Full variable domain (rest looked up from reference TRBV5-1 and TRBJ2-5): KAGVTQTPRYLIKTRGQQVTLSCSPISGHRSVSWYQQTPGQGLQFLFEYFSETQRNKGNFPGRFSGRQFSNSRSEMNVSTLELGDSALYLCASSSSSAQETQYFGPGTRLLVL.

This clonotype came up many times. As DNA, the CDR3 is TGCGCCAGCAGCGGACTCCGCACAGATACGCAGTATTTT. Translated: CASSGLRTDTQYF. The chain has TRBV5-1 and TRBJ2-3; possible D gene TRBD2, 5 bases. Per germline, CDR1 SGHRS and CDR2 YFSETQ. CDR3 length: 13 residues. V was trimmed by 4 bases and J by 1 base, leaving 7 bases between them. The variable domain in full, with the rest retrieved from reference TRBV5-1 and TRBJ2-3, is KAGVTQTPRYLIKTRGQQVTLSCSPISGHRSVSWYQQTPGQGLQFLFEYFSETQRNKGNFPGRFSGRQFSNSRSEMNVSTLELGDSALYLCASSGLRTDTQYFGPGTRLTVL.

This clonotype is termed medium-sized. The V gene is TRBV20-1, the J gene TRBJ2-1; D is unresolved. Germline V gene sequence: CDR1 DFQATT, CDR2 SNEGSKA (reference sequence). Trimming removed 1 base at V and 3 bases at J, with 10 bases between. CDR3 length: 14 amino acids. The CDR3 loop is CSARVLVGYNEQFF. DNA for the CDR3: TGCAGTGCTAGAGTGTTGGTTGGCTACAATGAGCAGTTCTTC.

This clonotype has ten or more counts. The chain is built from TRBV7-2 and TRBJ2-7; D may be TRBD1 (6 bases). V was clipped by 5 bases and J by 6 bases, with 17 bases between them. This CDR3 is built from 14 residues. CDR1 SGHTA and CDR2 FQGNSA come from the germline V gene. Here the CDR3 DNA reads TGTGCCAGCAGCCTAAGGACAGTAGTAATCGAGCAGTACTTC. Translating it yields CASSLRTVVIEQYF.

This clonotype was seen many times. The CDR3 sequence: CASSGRVEGTGELFF. The CDR3 coding sequence is TGTGCCAGCAGCGGCAGGGTGGAAGGCACCGGGGAGCTGTTTTTT. The chain links TRBV9 to TRBJ2-2, with D tentatively TRBD1 (5 bases). This CDR3 has 15 residues. Per the germline V gene, CDR1 is SGDLS and CDR2 is YYNGEE. V shed 3 bases and J shed 4 bases, with 13 bases lying between them.

This clonotype is medium-sized within its sample. The germline gene is not matched at one end of the junction; a read error may be the cause. The V and J genes are TRBV3-1 and TRBJ2-2, with D possibly being TRBD2 (6 bases). This CDR3 is 12 amino acids long. The germline V gene has CDR1 LGHDT and CDR2 YNNKEL (reference sequence). The CDR3 protein is CASSQDGGKLFF. Here the CDR3 DNA reads TGTGCCAGCAGCCAAGACGGCGGGAAGCTGTTTTTT.

By frequency in the sample, this clonotype is medium-sized. This chain links TRBV20-1 with TRBJ2-1; 12 bases map to TRBD2. From germline, CDR1 is DFQATT and CDR2 SNEGSKA (reference sequence). The CDR3 consists of 15 residues. The V and J ends lost 2 bases and 7 bases, in that order; junction bases with no gene match: 6. This chain's CDR3 is CSARLAGGPRNEQFF. The CDR3 bases are TGCAGTGCTAGACTAGCGGGAGGGCCGAGGAATGAGCAGTTCTTC.

This clonotype was observed at least ten times. This chain links TRBV29-1 with TRBJ2-2; D tentatively reads TRBD1 or TRBD2 (5 bases each). Trimming removed 4 bases from V and 2 bases from J, with 14 bases in between. There are 15 residues in the CDR3. Germline V gene lookup returns CDR1 SQVTM and CDR2 ANQGSEA. The CDR3 loop is CSVGGRRGNTGELFF. The DNA of the CDR3 is TGCAGCGTTGGGGGGAGAAGGGGTAACACCGGGGAGCTGTTTTTT.

In its sample, this clonotype was seen many times. This rearrangement joins TRBV18 to TRBJ2-7, with 10 positions matching TRBD1. This CDR3 comprises 15 residues. The germline V gene encodes CDR1 KGHSH and CDR2 LQKENI. V lost 4 bases and J lost 6; bases outside the gene matches: 9. CDR3 bases: TGTGCCAGCTCACGCGGGACAGGGGAGGTCCGCGAGCAGTACTTC. Translated, it gives CASSRGTGEVREQYF. Full variable domain (outside the CDR3, taken from reference TRBV18 and TRBJ2-7): NAGVMQNPRHLVRRRGQEARLRCSPMKGHSHVYWYRQLPEEGLKFMVYLQKENIIDESGMPKERFSAEFPKEGPSILRIQQVVRGDSAAYFCASSRGTGEVREQYFGPGTRLTVT.

This clonotype was detected many times. The chain is built from TRBV9 and TRBJ2-4; TRBD2 aligns across 13 bases. The junction had 3 bases not matched to a gene; V was cut back by 4 bases and J by 5 bases. The CDR3 sequence is 15 residues long. Germline lookup yields CDR1 SGDLS and CDR2 YYNGEE. CDR3 region: CASSRTSGRENIQYF. The CDR3 coding sequence is TGTGCCAGCAGCCGGACTAGCGGGAGAGAAAACATTCAGTACTTC.

This clonotype was seen repeatedly, ten times or more. The gene calls are TRBV7-2 and TRBJ2-3; D perhaps matches TRBD2 (5 bases). V shed 1 base and J shed 0 bases, with 5 bases lying between them. CDR3 length: 14 residues. The germline CDR1 and CDR2 sequences are SGHTA and FQGNSA. Here the CDR3 reads CASSLGTSTDTQYF. The CDR3 nucleotides are TGTGCCAGCAGCTTAGGGACTAGCACAGATACGCAGTATTTT.

The CDR3 sequence is CASSSKRGGTDTQYF. CDR3 DNA: TGTGCCAGCAGTTCTAAGCGGGGGGGCACAGATACGCAGTATTTT. This chain links TRBV28 with TRBJ2-3, with 9 bases lining up with TRBD2. The V and J ends lost 4 bases and 1 base, in that order; junction bases with no gene match: 3. The CDR3 extends over 15 amino acids. Germline V lookup: CDR1 MDHEN, CDR2 SYDVKM. The full variable domain, in which reference TRBV28 and TRBJ2-3 provide the parts outside the CDR3, is DVKVTQSSRYLVKRTGEKVFLECVQDMDHENMFWYRQDPGLGLRLIYFSYDVKMKEKGDIPEGYSVSREKKERFSLILESASTNQTSMYLCASSSKRGGTDTQYFGPGTRLTVL.

Ten or more counts support this clonotype. The V and J genes are TRBV7-2 and TRBJ2-3; 8 bases are a match to TRBD2. The CDR3 sequence is 16 residues long. The ends lost 2 bases at V and 4 bases at J; junction bases unmatched: 8. Germline V CDR1 and CDR2: SGHTA, FQGNSA. CDR3 coding DNA: TGTGCCAGCAGCTTAACCCGGGGGGGCGTGGCAGATACGCAGTATTTT. Residues: CASSLTRGGVADTQYF.

This clonotype was seen repeatedly, ten times or more. The CDR3 nucleotides are TGTGCCAGCAGTTCCCAAGAGTTACAGGGAACCTACAATGAGCAGTTCTTC. Residues: CASSSQELQGTYNEQFF. The chain has TRBV27 and TRBJ2-1, with D perhaps TRBD1 (6 bases). The ends were cut back, 4 bases at V and 2 bases at J, with 18 bases in the middle. CDR1 MNHEY and CDR2 SMNVEV come from the germline V gene (reference sequence). CDR3 length: 17 residues.

At least ten counts were recorded for this clonotype. The rearrangement links TRBV7-2 to TRBJ2-3, with TRBD2 identical over 13 bases. The germline V gene has CDR1 SGHTA and CDR2 FQGNSA. The CDR3 runs to 16 residues. Unmatched junction bases numbered 5, after V lost 6 bases and J lost 2 bases. For the CDR3, the DNA is TGTGCCAGCAGGCGACTAGCGGGGGGCCCCACAGATACGCAGTATTTT. Protein: CASRRLAGGPTDTQYF.

This clonotype was recorded at least ten times. V and J are TRBV7-2 and TRBJ2-7; D is ambiguous. The V gene's germline CDR1 is SGHTA and CDR2 FQGNSA. The CDR3 sequence is 13 residues long. V gave up 3 bases and J gave up 0 bases, with 6 bases separating them. CDR3 in DNA: TGTGCCAGCAGCTTGGTTAGCTCCTACGAGCAGTACTTC. Protein product: CASSLVSSYEQYF. Supplemented by reference TRBV7-2 and TRBJ2-7, the full variable domain reads GAGVSQSPSNKVTEKGKDVELRCDPISGHTALYWYRQSLGQGLEFLIYFQGNSAPDKSGLPSDRFSAERTGGSVSTLTIQRTQQEDSAVYLCASSLVSSYEQYFGPGTRLTVT.

This clonotype was detected ten times or more. The chain has TRBV7-9 and TRBJ1-4, with a tentative D call TRBD1 (5 bases). The germline V gene encodes CDR1 SEHNR and CDR2 FQNEAQ (reference sequence). This CDR3 spans 13 amino acids. Trimming cost V 3 bases and J 8 bases, with 10 bases left between them. The CDR3 DNA is TGTGCCAGCAGCTTCCGGGGCAGCGAAAAACTGTTTTTT. This gives the protein CASSFRGSEKLFF. Full variable domain (outside the CDR3, taken from reference TRBV7-9 and TRBJ1-4): DTGVSQNPRHKITKRGQNVTFRCDPISEHNRLYWYRQTLGQGPEFLTYFQNEAQLEKSRLLSDRFSAERPKGSFSTLEIQRTEQGDSAMYLCASSFRGSEKLFFGSGTQLSVL.

This clonotype showed up many times. DNA of the CDR3: TGTGCCAGCAGCTTGGTGCCTAGCGGGGGTGACAATGAGCAGTTCTTC. It codes for CASSLVPSGGDNEQFF. The chain combines TRBV5-5 with TRBJ2-1; 10 nucleotides align to TRBD2. V lost 0 bases to trimming and J lost 5 bases; unmatched junction nucleotides: 5. CDR1 is SGHKS, CDR2 YYEKEE, per germline (reference sequence). This CDR3 region has 16 residues.

This clonotype came up many times. The V and J genes are TRBV20-1 and TRBJ2-1; the match to TRBD2 covers 7 bases. The CDR3 totals 16 residues. CDR1 and CDR2 (germline): DFQATT, SNEGSKA (reference sequence). The J segment lost 3 bases and the V segment lost 1 base, leaving 9 bases of the junction unmatched. For the CDR3, the DNA is TGCAGTGCTAGAGTGGTCAGCGGGAACTTCTACAATGAGCAGTTCTTC. Its translation: CSARVVSGNFYNEQFF.

This clonotype was counted at least ten times. V and J are TRBV6-6 and TRBJ1-4, with D unclear. The V gene's germline CDR1 is MNHNY and CDR2 SVGAGI (reference sequence). Trimming removed 0 bases at V and 8 bases at J, with 13 bases between. The CDR3 is 15 amino acids. CDR3 region: CASSYSRGLGEKLFF. The CDR3 DNA follows: TGTGCCAGCAGTTACTCTAGAGGGCTGGGGGAAAAACTGTTTTTT.

This clonotype has at least ten counts. The chain couples TRBV5-1 to TRBJ2-1; D perhaps matches TRBD1 (5 bases). V dropped 1 base and J dropped 5 bases, with 13 bases sitting between them. The CDR3 sequence is 15 residues long. The germline V gene has CDR1 SGHRS and CDR2 YFSETQ. The CDR3 nucleotides are TGCGCCAGCAGCTTGTCTGGGGCACTCAACAATGAGCAGTTCTTC. Its translation: CASSLSGALNNEQFF.